This T cell receptor beta chain emerged from a study of beta chain features in type 1 diabetes. Reverse transcription of all isolated RNA meant that expressed TCRB transcripts were sequenced. This table comes from immunoSEQ multiplex PCR, and its TCRdb copy is limited to in-frame clones, with some not included. This sample has hundreds of thousands of clones; around 12% occur once, and the top ten carry roughly 0.015%. Germline V gene sequence: CDR1 MGHRA, CDR2 YSYEKL. The CDR3 totals 15 residues. Trimming took off 0 bases at V and 4 bases at J, with 12 bases between the two ends. Stem cell-like memory, regulatory, central memory and naive CD4+ cells were sorted via CD45RO/CCR7/CD25/CD127/CD95/CD27.

The sequence was collected from a young man in good health. The sample comprised naive CD4+ T cells from blood. The V gene is TRBV4-1, the J gene TRBJ1-2; D gene unclear. Here the CDR3 DNA reads TGCGCCAGCAGCCAAGATGAGGGCAGGATCTATGGCTACACCTTC. Residues: CASSQDEGRIYGYTF.